This entry lists 28 T cell receptor beta chains sequenced from one sample in a study of cytomegalovirus exposure and HLA in healthy donors. Researchers ran the PCR with 60 Vbeta and 13 Jbeta primers. The data were produced by immunoSEQ multiplex PCR, yet TCRdb's version contains in-frame clones alone and is incomplete. Its listing shows about 110,000 clones. Sample: PBMCs. All receptors come from a man younger than 45 in good health and CMV-seronegative.

In DNA, the CDR3 is TGTGCCAGCCAAACAGGGCCCCGCTATGGCTACACCTTC. Translating gives CASQTGPRYGYTF. The chain carries TRBV6-6 and TRBJ1-2; TRBD1 is a possible D gene (6 bases). The ends were cut back, 8 bases at V and 4 bases at J, with 14 bases in the middle. This CDR3 region has 13 residues. Germline-derived CDR1 and CDR2 are MNHNY and SVGAGI (reference sequence).

The chain carries TRBV2 and TRBJ2-1; D perhaps matches TRBD2 (6 bases). The CDR3 has 13 amino acids. Trimming took off 3 bases at V and 3 bases at J, with 6 bases between the two ends. Germline loops: CDR1 SNHLY, CDR2 FYNNEI. The DNA for the CDR3 is TGTGCCAGCAGTGAGGGGGGCTACAATGAGCAGTTCTTC. Amino acids: CASSEGGYNEQFF.

V and J are TRBV9 and TRBJ2-1; 10 bases line up with TRBD2. After removal of 3 bases from V and 3 bases from J, the junction contained 6 bases not matched to a gene. Germline V gives CDR1 SGDLS, CDR2 YYNGEE. This CDR3 is built from 16 residues. CDR3 sequence reads: CASSERTSGFYNEQFF. Written as DNA, the CDR3 is TGTGCCAGCAGCGAACGGACTAGCGGCTTCTACAATGAGCAGTTCTTC.

The rearrangement joins TRBV2 to TRBJ2-1; 10 nucleotides agree with TRBD1. Germline V gene sequence: CDR1 SNHLY, CDR2 FYNNEI. Trimming at V came to 7 bases and at J to 5 bases, leaving 8 bases not matched to a gene. The CDR3 has 15 residues. The CDR3 loop reads CASTSGTGAHNEQFF. Written as DNA, the CDR3 is TGTGCCAGCACCTCCGGGACAGGGGCCCACAATGAGCAGTTCTTC.

This sequence joins TRBV30 and TRBJ1-2; 7 positions agree with TRBD1. The ends lost 4 bases at V and 6 bases at J; junction bases unmatched: 14. Germline-derived CDR1 and CDR2 are GTSNPN and SVGIG (reference sequence). The CDR3 loop spans 15 amino acids. CDR3 protein: CAWTRGGREKDGYTF. The CDR3 coding sequence is TGTGCCTGGACCCGAGGGGGCAGGGAAAAGGATGGCTACACCTTC.

J is TRBJ1-2 and V is TRBV29-1; a possible D gene is TRBD1 (6 bases). Germline V lookup: CDR1 SQVTM, CDR2 ANQGSEA. This CDR3 is 16 amino acids long. The V end lost 7 bases, the J end lost 3 bases, and 24 bases lay between the germline ends. The CDR3, as DNA: TGCAGCGCGCTCCTACTTTTCCGGGACATCGACTATGGCTACACCTTC. Translated: CSALLLFRDIDYGYTF.

Details on this clone: The junction departs from germline at one end; a sequencing error may be responsible. Additional DNA sequences in this sample encode the identical CDR3. The rearrangement uses TRBV5-1 and TRBJ1-5; D is perhaps TRBD1 (6 bases). Germline-derived CDR1 and CDR2 are SGHRS and YFSETQ. The CDR3 contains 14 residues. In nucleotides, the CDR3 is TGCGCCAGCAGCTTGGGGGGGGGCAACCAGCCCCAGCATTTT. It specifies CASSLGGGNQPQHF.

V and J are TRBV28 and TRBJ2-1, with D hard to call. There are 13 residues in the CDR3. The V gene's germline CDR1 is MDHEN and CDR2 SYDVKM. The V and J ends lost 2 bases and 3 bases respectively, with 5 bases between them. The CDR3 here is CASSLQNYNEQFF. The CDR3 DNA reads TGTGCCAGCAGTTTACAGAACTACAATGAGCAGTTCTTC.

The chain employs TRBV7-9 and TRBJ1-5; the match to TRBD1 covers 11 bases. The CDR3 spans 16 residues. The germline V gene encodes CDR1 SEHNR and CDR2 FQNEAQ (reference sequence). Trimming at V came to 1 base and at J to 2 bases, leaving 1 base not matched to a gene. CDR3 sequence: CASSLGTGGGNQPQHF. The CDR3 nucleotides are TGTGCCAGCAGCTTAGGGACAGGGGGCGGCAATCAGCCCCAGCATTTT.

The V and J genes are TRBV6-4 and TRBJ1-2, with 7 bases fitting TRBD1. CDR1 MRHNA and CDR2 SNTAGT come from the germline V gene. Trimming took 5 bases from V and 3 from J; bases not matched to a gene: 3. This CDR3 is 13 amino acids long. CDR3 region: CASSPGGDYGYTF. CDR3 nucleotides: TGTGCCAGCAGTCCAGGGGGAGACTATGGCTACACCTTC.

J is TRBJ2-5 and V is TRBV6-6; a possible D gene is TRBD2 (6 bases). V shed 4 bases and J shed 0 bases, with 15 bases lying between them. The germline V gene encodes CDR1 MNHNY and CDR2 SVGAGI (reference sequence). There are 16 residues in the CDR3. CDR3 sequence: CASSWAPTGDQETQYF. In DNA, the CDR3 is TGTGCCAGCAGTTGGGCCCCTACGGGGGACCAAGAGACCCAGTACTTC.

The V call is TRBV5-6, the J call TRBJ1-2; TRBD1 aligns across 8 bases. This CDR3 is built from 14 residues. In germline, CDR1 is SGHDT, CDR2 YYEEEE. J gave up 8 bases and V 4 bases, and 10 bases lay outside the gene matches. CDR3 residues: CASSPTLTGEGYTF. The CDR3 nucleotides read TGTGCCAGCAGCCCCACCCTGACAGGGGAGGGCTACACCTTC. Based on the CDR3 plus reference TRBV5-6 and TRBJ1-2, the full variable domain is DAGVTQSPTHLIKTRGQQVTLRCSPKSGHDTVSWYQQALGQGPQFIFQYYEEEERQRGNFPDRFSGHQFPNYSSELNVNALLLGDSALYLCASSPTLTGEGYTFGSGTRLTVV.

The chain recombines TRBV5-4 with TRBJ2-2; the D gene is possibly TRBD2 (6 bases). The germline CDR1 and CDR2 sequences are SGHNT and YYREEE (reference sequence). This CDR3 region has 16 residues. Trimming removed 4 bases at V and 1 base at J, with 14 bases between. The CDR3 is CASSDGPRENTGELFF. The CDR3 DNA sequence: TGTGCCAGCAGCGACGGCCCGCGGGAGAACACCGGGGAGCTGTTTTTT.

J is TRBJ2-2 and V is TRBV2; 14 bases are shared with TRBD2. CDR1 and CDR2 from the germline V gene are SNHLY and FYNNEI. The J segment lost 5 bases and the V segment lost 5 bases, leaving 1 base of the junction unmatched. The CDR3 has 15 amino acids. The CDR3 is CASSRTSGGTGELFF. CDR3 in DNA: TGTGCCAGCAGTAGGACTAGCGGGGGGACCGGGGAGCTGTTTTTT.

The genes are TRBV7-2 and TRBJ1-5, with a tentative D call TRBD1 (6 bases). Deletions cut 2 bases from V and 5 bases from J, with 16 bases between. Per germline, CDR1 SGHTA and CDR2 FQGNSA. The CDR3 is 16 residues long. CDR3 nucleotides: TGTGCCAGCAGCTTAACAGGCAGGGGAGTTCATCAGCCCCAGCATTTT. Translation: CASSLTGRGVHQPQHF.

V is TRBV6-5 and J is TRBJ1-3; D may be TRBD1 (6 bases). CDR1 is MNHEY, CDR2 SVGAGI, per germline. The CDR3 length is 15 residues. V dropped 4 bases and J dropped 3 bases, with 13 bases sitting between them. CDR3: CASSSAGTLGNTIYF. The CDR3 nucleotides are TGTGCCAGCAGTTCCGCCGGGACACTTGGAAACACCATATATTTT.

V usage is TRBV4-2 and J usage is TRBJ2-2, with 12 bases lining up with TRBD2. The CDR3 extends over 15 amino acids. In germline, CDR1 is LGHNA, CDR2 YNFKEQ. V was clipped by 5 bases and J by 4 bases; unmatched bases: 2. CDR3 sequence reads: CASSLLAGGTGELFF. For the CDR3, the DNA is TGTGCCAGCAGCTTACTAGCGGGGGGCACCGGGGAGCTGTTTTTT.

The chain recombines TRBV2 with TRBJ2-2; D unresolved. This CDR3 has 12 amino acids. Trimming left V 3 bases short and J 8 bases short, with 7 bases between. Germline CDR1 reads SNHLY; CDR2 reads FYNNEI. The CDR3: CASSDQLGELFF. Here the CDR3 DNA reads TGTGCCAGCAGTGACCAGTTGGGGGAGCTGTTTTTT.

This chain joins TRBV18 and TRBJ2-7; unclear D gene. Trimming took 3 bases from V and 0 from J, leaving 12 bases between them. This CDR3 is built from 15 residues. The V gene's germline CDR1 is KGHSH and CDR2 LQKENI. The CDR3 coding sequence is TGTGCCAGCTCACCGTCTGGTGGTAGCTCCTACGAGCAGTACTTC. It is translated as CASSPSGGSSYEQYF. Filled out from reference TRBV18 and TRBJ2-7, the complete variable domain reads NAGVMQNPRHLVRRRGQEARLRCSPMKGHSHVYWYRQLPEEGLKFMVYLQKENIIDESGMPKERFSAEFPKEGPSILRIQQVVRGDSAAYFCASSPSGGSSYEQYFGPGTRLTVT.

The gene calls are TRBV15 and TRBJ1-3; a possible D gene is TRBD1 (6 bases). Trimming left V 8 bases short and J 4 bases short, with 18 bases between. Per germline, CDR1 LNHNV and CDR2 YYDKDF (reference sequence). The CDR3 covers 15 residues. The CDR3 DNA is TGTGCCACCTGGGGGGGCCGGGGATCCGGAAACACCATATATTTT. Translating it yields CATWGGRGSGNTIYF.

The rearrangement links TRBV15 to TRBJ2-5; tentatively, D is TRBD2 (6 bases). Germline V CDR1 and CDR2: LNHNV, YYDKDF (reference sequence). Trimming took 5 bases from V and 11 from J, leaving 27 bases between them. This CDR3 spans 16 amino acids. DNA of the CDR3: TGTGCCACCAGCGCAGGACTACTAGCCTCTGGATCCACGCAGTACTTC. As protein: CATSAGLLASGSTQYF.

V usage is TRBV7-9 and J usage is TRBJ2-1; D remains ambiguous. This CDR3 spans 16 amino acids. Per the germline V gene, CDR1 is SEHNR and CDR2 is FQNEAQ (reference sequence). With 4 bases removed from V and 3 bases from J, the gap between germline ends came to 16 bases. In DNA, the CDR3 is TGTGCCAGCAGCTACTTGGCTAGAGATTACTACAATGAGCAGTTCTTC. This translates into CASSYLARDYYNEQFF.

The chain carries TRBV27 and TRBJ2-5, with no clear D. Germline V gives CDR1 MNHEY, CDR2 SMNVEV (reference sequence). CDR3 length: 13 amino acids. The V end lost 6 bases, the J end lost 1 base, and 9 bases lay between the germline ends. CDR3 in amino acids: CASSGGAQETQYF. The CDR3 bases are TGTGCCAGCAGCGGTGGAGCCCAAGAGACCCAGTACTTC.

The chain carries TRBV6-4 and TRBJ2-1, with 8 bases fitting TRBD2. This CDR3 is built from 15 residues. The V and J ends lost 3 bases and 4 bases, in that order; junction bases with no gene match: 5. The germline gives CDR1 MRHNA, CDR2 SNTAGT. The CDR3 nucleotides read TGTGCCAGCAGTGAACGGGGGGGATTTTACAATGAGCAGTTCTTC. Amino acid sequence: CASSERGGFYNEQFF.

The chain recombines TRBV18 with TRBJ1-1, with no clear D. V was pared by 4 bases and J by 4 bases, with 10 bases between. The CDR3 is made up of 13 amino acids. The germline CDR1 and CDR2 sequences are KGHSH and LQKENI. CDR3 amino acids: CASSQITGTEAFF. The CDR3 nucleotides read TGTGCCAGCTCACAGATTACGGGCACTGAAGCTTTCTTT.

The chain couples TRBV5-1 to TRBJ1-1; D unclear. Per the germline V gene, CDR1 is SGHRS and CDR2 is YFSETQ. The V end was cut by 0 bases, the J end by 4 bases, with 13 bases between. The CDR3 sequence is 15 residues long. For the CDR3, the DNA is TGCGCCAGCAGCTTGGCGGTTCTTGCGGGCACTGAAGCTTTCTTT. Translated: CASSLAVLAGTEAFF.

J is TRBJ2-2 and V is TRBV5-6; D may be TRBD1 (5 bases). Germline CDR1 and CDR2: SGHDT and YYEEEE. Trimming took off 2 bases at V and 0 bases at J, with 11 bases between the two ends. The CDR3 contains 16 residues. The CDR3 DNA is TGTGCCAGCAGCTTTTTAGACAGACCGAACACCGGGGAGCTGTTTTTT. Its translation is CASSFLDRPNTGELFF.

The chain couples TRBV11-2 to TRBJ2-3; D perhaps matches TRBD2 (5 bases). The germline gives CDR1 SGHAT, CDR2 FQNNGV. The CDR3 is 13 amino acids. The V gene lost 1 base and the J gene lost 3 bases, with 5 bases spanning the gap. CDR3 bases: TGTGCCAGCAGCTTAGCGGGGACAGATACGCAGTATTTT. Encoded protein: CASSLAGTDTQYF.